This T cell receptor beta chain is from a study of blood T cell repertoires in COVID-19. Two consecutive negative NP/OP PCR tests, clearance, or resolved symptoms defined Cohort 3 recovery. The CDR3 loop spans 14 amino acids. The germline V gene has CDR1 ENHRY and CDR2 SYGVKD. Trimming left V 3 bases short and J 10 bases short, with 13 bases between. The protocol was immunoSEQ multiplex PCR, while the TCRdb copy is restricted to in-frame clones and leaves out a portion. This table holds about 310,000 clones, 70% to 90% found once. Material: PBMCs or T cells enriched from blood (not recorded which). This chain joins TRBV10-3 and TRBJ1-6, with D perhaps TRBD1 (6 bases). The clonotype was recovered from a man aged 25 to 40 who had recovered from COVID-19. CDR3 coding DNA: TGTGCCATCAGTGACGGGACAACGGGATCACCCCTCCACTTT. Protein: CAISDGTTGSPLHF.